Sequencing of this T cell receptor (beta chain) was carried out in a study of T cells in Graves' hyperthyroidism and ophthalmopathy. TCR beta CDR3 regions were amplified from RNA transcripts. HTBI primers were employed in a first-round RT-PCR of the TCR CDR3. Using its own MiXCR run on the multiplex PCR reads, TCRdb lists one record per CDR3 protein. The sample has about 210,000 distinct CDR3 sequences, 15% to 20% seen once. This CDR3 region has 14 residues. V shed 5 bases and J shed 4 bases, with 11 bases lying between them. The germline CDR1 and CDR2 sequences are LGHDT and YNNKEL (reference sequence). At least ten counts were recorded for this clonotype.

The sequenced sample was blood. The clonotype originates from a man between 45 and 60 years old with Graves' hyperthyroidism. J is TRBJ2-2 and V is TRBV3-1; tentative D call: TRBD2 (6 bases). As DNA, the CDR3 is TGTGCCAGCAGCTCAGGACTACCCACCGGGGAGCTGTTTTTT. Its translation is CASSSGLPTGELFF.